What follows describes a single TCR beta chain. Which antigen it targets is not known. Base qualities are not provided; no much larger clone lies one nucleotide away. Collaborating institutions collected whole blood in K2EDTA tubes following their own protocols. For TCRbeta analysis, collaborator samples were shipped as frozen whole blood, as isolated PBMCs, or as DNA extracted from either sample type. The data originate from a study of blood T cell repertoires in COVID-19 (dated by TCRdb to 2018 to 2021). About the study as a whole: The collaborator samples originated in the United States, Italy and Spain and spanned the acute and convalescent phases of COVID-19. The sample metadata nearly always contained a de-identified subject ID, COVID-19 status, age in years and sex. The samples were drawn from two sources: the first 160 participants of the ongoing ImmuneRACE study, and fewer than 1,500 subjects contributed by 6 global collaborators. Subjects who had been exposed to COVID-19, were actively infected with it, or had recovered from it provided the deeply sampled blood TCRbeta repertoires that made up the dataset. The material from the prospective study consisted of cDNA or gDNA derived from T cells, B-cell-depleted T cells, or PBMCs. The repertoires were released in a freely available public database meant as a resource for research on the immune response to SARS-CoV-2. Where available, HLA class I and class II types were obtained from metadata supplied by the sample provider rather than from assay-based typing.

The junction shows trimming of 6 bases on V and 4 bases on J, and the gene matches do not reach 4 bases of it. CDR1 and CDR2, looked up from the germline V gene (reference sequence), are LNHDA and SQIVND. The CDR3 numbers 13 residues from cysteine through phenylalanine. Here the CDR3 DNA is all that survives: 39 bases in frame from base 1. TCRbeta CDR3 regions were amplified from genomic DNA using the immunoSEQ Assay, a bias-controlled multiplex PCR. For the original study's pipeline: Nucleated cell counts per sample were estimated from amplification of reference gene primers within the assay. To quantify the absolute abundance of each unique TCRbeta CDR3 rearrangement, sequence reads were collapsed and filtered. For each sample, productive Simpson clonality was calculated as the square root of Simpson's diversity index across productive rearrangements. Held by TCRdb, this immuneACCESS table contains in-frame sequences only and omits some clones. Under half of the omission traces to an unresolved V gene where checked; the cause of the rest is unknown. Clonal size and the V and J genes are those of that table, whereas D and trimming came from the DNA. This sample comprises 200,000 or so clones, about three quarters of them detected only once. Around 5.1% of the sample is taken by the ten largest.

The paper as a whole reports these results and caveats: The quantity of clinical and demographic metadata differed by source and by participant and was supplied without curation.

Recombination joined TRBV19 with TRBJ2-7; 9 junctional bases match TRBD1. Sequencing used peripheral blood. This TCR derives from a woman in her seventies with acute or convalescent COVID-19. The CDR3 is CASRGTGRYEQYF. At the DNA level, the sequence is TGTGCCAGTAGAGGGACAGGGCGTTACGAGCAGTACTTC.